One and the same sample provided the 14 T cell receptor beta chains below, sequenced in a study of regulatory T cells in long-lasting Graves disease. Sample time point: newly diagnosed GD, antithyroid drugs for less than 3 months. With RNA extracted from PBMCs as input, the TCR library was made. Arm-PCR of CDR3 regions and iRepertoire HTBI primers were used to build TCR beta libraries. TCRdb re-derived calls from the multiplex PCR reads in MiXCR, one entry per CDR3 protein. Of 560,000 or so distinct CDR3 sequences in the sample, 15% to 20% were seen once. This same sample was also part of a study on T cells in Graves' hyperthyroidism and ophthalmopathy.

Specimen: peripheral blood mononuclear cells (PBMCs), collected at new diagnosis, from a patient treated with antithyroid drugs. The source is a man younger than 30 with Graves disease.

As for this clonotype: A much larger clone lies a single base off, so this may be a read error. The chain combines TRBV6-1 with TRBJ2-5; 10 bases match TRBD2. The CDR3 totals 14 residues. The germline gives CDR1 MNHNS, CDR2 SASEGT. This CDR3 is CASREAGGPETRYF. The CDR3 DNA is TGTGCCAGCAGGGAAGCGGGAGGGCCGGAGACCCGGTACTTC.

There are a few counts of this clonotype. V gene TRBV20-1 combines with J gene TRBJ1-1, with 8 bases identical to TRBD1. The CDR3 totals 15 residues. Germline-derived CDR1 and CDR2 are DFQATT and SNEGSKA (reference sequence). The trim removed 2 bases at V and 6 bases at J, leaving 11 bases unmatched. CDR3 nucleotides: TGCAGTGCTAGAAACCCGACAGGGGCGATAGCTGAAGCTTTCTTT. It codes for CSARNPTGAIAEAFF.

The chain combines TRBV20-1 with TRBJ2-7; 9 positions match TRBD2. Trimming cost V 3 bases and J 4 bases; bases outside gene matches: 16. The CDR3 length is 17 residues. CDR1 DFQATT and CDR2 SNEGSKA come from the germline V gene (reference sequence). The CDR3 sequence is CSARNKSVSGRRYEQYF. The CDR3 bases are TGCAGTGCTAGGAATAAGAGTGTTAGCGGGAGAAGGTACGAGCAGTACTTC.

This clonotype was observed many times. CDR3 coding DNA: TGTGCCAGCAGCTCACAGGGGGCGCTTGGGGCCAACGTCCTGACTTTC. Amino acids: CASSSQGALGANVLTF. The genes are TRBV11-2 and TRBJ2-6; TRBD1 matches 9 bases. The CDR3 totals 16 residues. J lost 3 bases, V lost 4 bases, and 4 bases had no gene match. Germline V gene sequence: CDR1 SGHAT, CDR2 FQNNGV.

This clonotype was picked up a small number of times. The J gene is TRBJ1-3, the V gene TRBV30; no clear D. The germline V gene encodes CDR1 GTSNPN and CDR2 SVGIG (reference sequence). This CDR3 has 14 residues. V was cut by 3 bases and J by 6 bases, with 15 bases left in between. In nucleotides, the CDR3 is TGTGCCTGGAGCAGAGGCAGAACAGTAAACACCATATATTTT. Residues: CAWSRGRTVNTIYF.

This clonotype appeared many times. Written as DNA, the CDR3 is TGTGCCAGCAGGATACAGGGGGCTTTATCCTCCTACGAGCAGTACTTC. Amino acids: CASRIQGALSSYEQYF. This chain connects TRBV27 to TRBJ2-7; TRBD1 matches 9 bases. The trim removed 6 bases at V and 0 bases at J, leaving 9 bases unmatched. The CDR3 has 16 residues. In germline, CDR1 is MNHEY, CDR2 SMNVEV (reference sequence).

The chain combines TRBV4-2 with TRBJ1-1, with 7 bases identical to TRBD1. V lost 0 bases, J lost 1 base, and 11 bases stayed unmatched. There are 18 residues in the CDR3. CDR1 is LGHNA and CDR2 is YNFKEQ in the germline V gene. The CDR3 protein is CASSQEAAGRGRNTEAFF. The DNA of the CDR3 is TGTGCCAGCAGCCAAGAGGCGGCGGGTAGGGGGCGGAACACTGAAGCTTTCTTT.

The chain joins TRBV4-1 to TRBJ2-1; D is unresolved. The CDR3 is 16 residues long. Germline V gene sequence: CDR1 MGHRA, CDR2 YSYEKL. V was trimmed by 0 bases and J by 7 bases, leaving 16 bases between them. CDR3 protein: CASSQERLGFENEQFF. CDR3 sequence (DNA): TGCGCCAGCAGCCAAGAAAGGCTAGGCTTTGAGAATGAGCAGTTCTTC.

This clonotype has only one observation. The J gene is TRBJ2-3, the V gene TRBV20-1, with TRBD2 matching over 13 bases. The CDR3 is 17 residues long. Germline V gives CDR1 DFQATT, CDR2 SNEGSKA (reference sequence). V was pared by 4 bases and J by 2 bases, with 9 bases of the junction left unmatched. CDR3 nucleotides: TGCAGTGCTATAACTAGCGGGAGGGCCCGGAACACAGATACGCAGTATTTT. Its protein is CSAITSGRARNTDTQYF.

The table lists this clonotype with many counts. This chain joins TRBV5-1 and TRBJ2-7; D is undetermined. The V and J ends lost 3 bases and 8 bases respectively, with 12 bases between them. CDR3 length: 12 amino acids. Germline values: CDR1 SGHRS, CDR2 YFSETQ. CDR3 nucleotides: TGCGCCAGCAGCTCCGATGCGATCCAGCAGTACTTC. Residues: CASSSDAIQQYF.

The rearrangement links TRBV7-9 to TRBJ1-1; D ambiguous. The ends were cut back, 5 bases at V and 5 bases at J, with 15 bases in the middle. Germline V CDR1 and CDR2: SEHNR, FQNEAQ (reference sequence). The length of the CDR3 is 14 residues. The DNA of the CDR3 is TGTGCCAGCAGCCCACCCGGGTTTGGTACTGAAGCTTTCTTT. It specifies CASSPPGFGTEAFF.

V gene TRBV3-1 combines with J gene TRBJ1-1; no clear D. This CDR3 region has 14 residues. Germline V lookup: CDR1 LGHDT, CDR2 YNNKEL (reference sequence). Trimming took 1 base from V and 2 from J, leaving 8 bases between them. The CDR3 spells CASSQGLTNTEAFF. CDR3 bases: TGTGCCAGCAGCCAAGGACTTACCAACACTGAAGCTTTCTTT.

This chain connects TRBV3-1 to TRBJ1-3; maybe TRBD1 (5 bases). V was cut by 7 bases and J by 2 bases, with 6 bases left in between. This CDR3 region has 12 residues. Germline V CDR1 and CDR2: LGHDT, YNNKEL (reference sequence). The DNA for the CDR3 is TGTGCCAGCATGGGGGCTGGAAACACCATATATTTT. It specifies CASMGAGNTIYF.

This clonotype was seen many times. The chain combines TRBV20-1 with TRBJ2-3, with D tentatively TRBD1 (5 bases). From germline, CDR1 is DFQATT and CDR2 SNEGSKA (reference sequence). This CDR3 contains 14 residues. Trimming removed 6 bases at V and 3 bases at J, with 16 bases between. The DNA for the CDR3 is TGCAGTGCGCCGACTGCAGGGTTGACAGATACGCAGTATTTT. It yields the protein CSAPTAGLTDTQYF.